The present T cell receptor (beta chain) was sequenced within a study of T cell responses to AZD1222 COVID-19 vaccine. Study observations and caveats: Following two doses of AZD1222, Spike-specific TCR breadth and depth rose.

This clone has more than one count but fewer than ten. The antigen is undetermined. Repertoires were generated with immunoSEQ multiplex PCR, while TCRdb's copy carries only in-frame clones and drops some. The sample has over 100,000 clones; 91% are singletons. V was pared by 5 bases and J by 0 bases, with 14 bases between. Germline assignment: CDR1 SGHVS and CDR2 FQNEAQ. The CDR3 consists of 16 residues. Sequences were derived from peripheral blood, sampled on day 0 of AZD1222 vaccination. The clonotype was recovered from an adult in good health. The gene calls are TRBV7-8 and TRBJ2-1; D is perhaps TRBD2 (6 bases). CDR3 DNA sequence: TGTGCCAGCAGCCCACGGCGGGATTACTCCTACAATGAGCAGTTCTTC. Its protein product is CASSPRRDYSYNEQFF.